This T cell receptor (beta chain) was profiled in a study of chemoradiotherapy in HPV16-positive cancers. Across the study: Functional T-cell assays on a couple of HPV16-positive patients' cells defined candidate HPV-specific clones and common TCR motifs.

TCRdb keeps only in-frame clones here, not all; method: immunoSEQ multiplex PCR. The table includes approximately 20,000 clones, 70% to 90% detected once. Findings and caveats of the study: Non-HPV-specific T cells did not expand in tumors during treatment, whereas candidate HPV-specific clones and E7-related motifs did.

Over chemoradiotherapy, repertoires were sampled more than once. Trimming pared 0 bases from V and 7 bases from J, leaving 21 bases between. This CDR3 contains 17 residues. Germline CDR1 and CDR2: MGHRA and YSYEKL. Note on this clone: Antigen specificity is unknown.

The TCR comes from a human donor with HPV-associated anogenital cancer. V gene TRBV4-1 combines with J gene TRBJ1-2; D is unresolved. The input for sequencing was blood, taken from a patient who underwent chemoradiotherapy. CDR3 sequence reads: CASSQDVGQVRGLGYTF. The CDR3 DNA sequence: TGCGCCAGCAGCCAAGATGTTGGTCAGGTTAGAGGTCTTGGCTACACCTTC.